This T cell receptor (beta chain) was retrieved from a study of blood T cell repertoires in COVID-19. Overall study: Spain, Italy and the United States supplied samples that represented acute and convalescent COVID-19.

The data were produced by immunoSEQ multiplex PCR, yet TCRdb's version contains in-frame clones alone and is incomplete. Of hundreds of thousands of clones in the sample, 80% to 90% are singletons; the top ten hold 1.1%. The age range of participants was about 18 to 89 years, with residence in some 25 US areas. Donors in Cohort 3 counted as recovered after two negative PCRs, clearance, or symptom resolution. Germline V CDR1 and CDR2: SGHRS, YFSETQ. The CDR3 extends over 16 amino acids. V was shortened by 4 bases and J by 4 bases, with 20 bases between the two germline ends. This TCR derives from a man aged 25 to 40 who had recovered from COVID-19. V is TRBV5-1 and J is TRBJ1-2; D remains ambiguous. Material: PBMCs or T cells enriched from blood (not recorded which). The CDR3 sequence: CASSPAGTVGLYGYTF. Written as DNA, the CDR3 is TGCGCCAGCAGCCCGGCGGGCACGGTGGGCCTCTATGGCTACACCTTC.